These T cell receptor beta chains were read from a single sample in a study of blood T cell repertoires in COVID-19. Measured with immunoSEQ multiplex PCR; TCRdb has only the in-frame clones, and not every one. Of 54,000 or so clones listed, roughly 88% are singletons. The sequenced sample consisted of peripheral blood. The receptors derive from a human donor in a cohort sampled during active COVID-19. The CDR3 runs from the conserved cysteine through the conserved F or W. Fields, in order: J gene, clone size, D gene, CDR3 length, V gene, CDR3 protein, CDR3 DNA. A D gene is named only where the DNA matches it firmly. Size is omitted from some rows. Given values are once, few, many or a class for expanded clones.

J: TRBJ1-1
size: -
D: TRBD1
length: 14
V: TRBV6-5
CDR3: CASRWNRGNTEAFF
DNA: TGTGCCAGCAGGTGGAACAGGGGGAACACTGAAGCTTTCTTT

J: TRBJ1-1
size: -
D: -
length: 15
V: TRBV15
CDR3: CATSRDLASSSEAFF
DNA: TGTGCCACCAGCAGAGATCTCGCGAGTTCCTCTGAAGCTTTCTTT

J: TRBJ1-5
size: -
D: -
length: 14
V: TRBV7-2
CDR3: CASSLERGGQPQHF
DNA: TGTGCCAGCAGCTTAGAGCGCGGAGGTCAGCCCCAGCATTTT

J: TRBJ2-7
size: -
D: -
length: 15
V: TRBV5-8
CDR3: CASSRTPLISYEQYF
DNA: TGTGCCAGCAGTCGGACACCTCTAATTTCCTACGAGCAGTACTTC

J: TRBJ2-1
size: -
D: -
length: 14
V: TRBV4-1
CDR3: CASSQDGGQTEQFF
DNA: TGCGCCAGCAGCCAAGACGGCGGGCAGACTGAGCAGTTCTTC

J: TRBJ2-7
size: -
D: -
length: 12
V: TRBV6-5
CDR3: CASSYDNWEQYF
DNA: TGTGCCAGCAGTTACGACAACTGGGAGCAGTACTTC

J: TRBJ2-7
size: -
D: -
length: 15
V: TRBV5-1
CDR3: CASSPGLTASYEQYF
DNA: TGCGCCAGCAGCCCGGGACTCACGGCATCCTACGAGCAGTACTTC

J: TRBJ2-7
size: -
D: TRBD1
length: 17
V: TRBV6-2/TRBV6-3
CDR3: CASSYLMTGANLREQYF
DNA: TGTGCCAGCAGTTACTTAATGACAGGGGCCAACCTGAGGGAGCAGTACTTC

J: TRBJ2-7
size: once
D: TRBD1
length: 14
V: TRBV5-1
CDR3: CASKSGTGSYEQYF
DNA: TGCGCCAGCAAGTCCGGGACAGGGAGCTACGAGCAGTACTTC

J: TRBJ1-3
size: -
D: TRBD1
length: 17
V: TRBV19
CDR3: CASSTRTGQVKGNTIYF
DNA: TGTGCCAGTAGTACTCGTACTGGACAGGTGAAAGGAAACACCATATATTTT

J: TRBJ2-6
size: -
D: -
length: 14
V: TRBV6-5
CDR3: CASSSAAGANVLTF
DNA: TGTGCCAGCAGTTCCGCGGCTGGGGCCAACGTCCTGACTTTC

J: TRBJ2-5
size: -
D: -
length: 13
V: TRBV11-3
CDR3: CASSGGGGETQYF
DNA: TGTGCCAGCAGCGGCGGAGGGGGCGAGACCCAGTACTTC

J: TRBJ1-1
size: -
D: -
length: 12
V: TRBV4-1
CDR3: CASSQDYTEAFF
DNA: TGCGCCAGCAGCCAAGACTACACTGAAGCTTTCTTT

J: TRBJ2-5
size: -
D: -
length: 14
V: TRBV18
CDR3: CATHPRGHQETQYF
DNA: TGTGCCACCCACCCCAGGGGACACCAAGAGACCCAGTACTTC

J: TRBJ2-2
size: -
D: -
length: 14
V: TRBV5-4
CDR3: CASSRTTNTGELFF
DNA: TGTGCCAGCAGCCGGACTACCAACACCGGGGAGCTGTTTTTT

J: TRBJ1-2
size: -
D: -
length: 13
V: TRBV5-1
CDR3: CASSLNREYGYTF
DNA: TGCGCCAGCAGCTTGAACAGGGAATATGGCTACACCTTC

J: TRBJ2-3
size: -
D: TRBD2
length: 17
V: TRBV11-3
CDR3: CASSPRVIAGHTDTQYF
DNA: TGTGCCAGCAGCCCGCGGGTAATAGCGGGGCACACAGATACGCAGTATTTT

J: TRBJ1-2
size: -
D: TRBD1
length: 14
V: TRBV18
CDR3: CASSPPEGAGGYTF
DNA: TGTGCCAGCTCACCACCGGAGGGGGCAGGTGGCTACACCTTC

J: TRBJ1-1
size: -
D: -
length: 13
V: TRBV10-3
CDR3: CAISESGRGEAFF
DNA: TGTGCCATCAGTGAGTCGGGTAGGGGTGAAGCTTTCTTT

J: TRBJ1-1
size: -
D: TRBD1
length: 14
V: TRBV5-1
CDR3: CASSLSTGVPEAFF
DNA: TGCGCCAGCAGCTTGTCGACAGGGGTGCCTGAAGCTTTCTTT

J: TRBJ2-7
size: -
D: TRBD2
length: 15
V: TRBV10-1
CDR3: CASSELGLYGGEQYF
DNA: TGCGCCAGCAGTGAGTTGGGACTTTACGGGGGGGAGCAGTACTTC

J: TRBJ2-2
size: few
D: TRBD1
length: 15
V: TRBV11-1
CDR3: CASSRGQGVTGELFF
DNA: TGTGCCAGCAGCCGCGGACAGGGCGTCACCGGGGAGCTGTTTTTT

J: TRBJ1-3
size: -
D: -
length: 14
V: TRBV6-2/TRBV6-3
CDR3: CASSYPTPRNTIYF
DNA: TGTGCCAGCAGTTATCCGACACCGAGAAACACCATATATTTT

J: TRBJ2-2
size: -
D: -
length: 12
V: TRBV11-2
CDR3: CASSSSTGELFF
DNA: TGTGCCAGCAGCTCCTCCACCGGGGAGCTGTTTTTT

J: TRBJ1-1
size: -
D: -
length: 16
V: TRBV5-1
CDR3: CASSLAYPAGNTEAFF
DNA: TGCGCCAGCAGCTTGGCTTATCCGGCGGGTAACACTGAAGCTTTCTTT

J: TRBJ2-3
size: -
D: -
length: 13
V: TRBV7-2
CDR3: CASAPGPADTQYF
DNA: TGTGCCAGCGCCCCTGGCCCAGCGGATACGCAGTATTTT

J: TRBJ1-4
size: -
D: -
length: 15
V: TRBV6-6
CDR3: CASSYSAVTNEKLFF
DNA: TGTGCCAGCAGTTACTCGGCGGTCACTAATGAAAAACTGTTTTTT

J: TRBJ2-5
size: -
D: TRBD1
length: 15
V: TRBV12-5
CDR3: CASGRDRGLGETQYF
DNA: TGTGCTAGTGGCAGGGACAGGGGGCTGGGGGAGACCCAGTACTTC

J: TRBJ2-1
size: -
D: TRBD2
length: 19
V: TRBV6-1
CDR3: CASSEASSTLAGTQNEQFF
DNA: TGTGCCAGCAGTGAAGCCAGCTCTACCCTAGCGGGGACCCAGAATGAGCAGTTCTTC

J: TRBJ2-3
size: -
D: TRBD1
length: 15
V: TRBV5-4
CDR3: CASSYRQGFGDTQYF
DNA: TGTGCCAGCAGCTACAGACAGGGTTTCGGCGATACGCAGTATTTT

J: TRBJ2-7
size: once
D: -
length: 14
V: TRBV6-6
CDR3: CASTMGHPTYEQYF
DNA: TGTGCCAGCACCATGGGCCACCCCACCTACGAGCAGTACTTC

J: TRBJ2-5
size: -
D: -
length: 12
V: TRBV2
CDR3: CASSYRDETQYF
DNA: TGTGCCAGCAGTTACAGGGACGAGACCCAGTACTTC

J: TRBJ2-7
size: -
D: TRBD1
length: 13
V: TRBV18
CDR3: CASSQRDRGEQYF
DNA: TGTGCCAGCTCCCAAAGAGACAGGGGAGAGCAGTACTTC

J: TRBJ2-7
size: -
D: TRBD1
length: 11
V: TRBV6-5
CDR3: CARDRDCEQYF
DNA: TGTGCCAGGGACAGGGACTGCGAGCAGTACTTC

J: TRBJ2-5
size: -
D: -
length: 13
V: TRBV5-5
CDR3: CASSLEPSKTQYF
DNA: TGTGCCAGCAGCTTGGAACCGTCTAAGACCCAGTACTTC

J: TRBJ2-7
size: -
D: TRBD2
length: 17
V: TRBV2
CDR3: CASSDLSLAGAHREQYF
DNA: TGTGCCAGCAGTGACCTATCCCTAGCGGGAGCCCACCGGGAGCAGTACTTC

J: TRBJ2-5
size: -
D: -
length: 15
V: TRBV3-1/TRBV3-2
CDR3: CASSQAGGRQETQYF
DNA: TGTGCCAGCAGCCAAGCCGGGGGAAGGCAAGAGACCCAGTACTTC

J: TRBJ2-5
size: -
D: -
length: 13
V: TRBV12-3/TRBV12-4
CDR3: CASSLALTETQYF
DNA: TGTGCCAGCAGTTTAGCGCTAACAGAGACCCAGTACTTC

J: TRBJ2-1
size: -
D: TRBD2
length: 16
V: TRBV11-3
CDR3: CASSLTGTSPFNEQFF
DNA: TGTGCCAGCAGCCTAACCGGGACTAGCCCCTTCAATGAGCAGTTCTTC

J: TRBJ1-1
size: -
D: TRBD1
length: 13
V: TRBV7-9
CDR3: CASSLQGVTEAFF
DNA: TGTGCCAGCAGCTTACAGGGGGTAACTGAAGCTTTCTTT

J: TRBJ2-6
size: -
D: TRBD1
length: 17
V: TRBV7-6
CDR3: CASSLRDRGSGANVLTF
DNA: TGTGCCAGCAGCTTAAGGGACAGGGGGTCTGGGGCCAACGTCCTGACTTTC

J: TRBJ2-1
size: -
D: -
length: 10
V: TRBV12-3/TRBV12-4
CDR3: CASSYYEQFF
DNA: TGTGCCAGCAGTTACTATGAGCAGTTCTTC

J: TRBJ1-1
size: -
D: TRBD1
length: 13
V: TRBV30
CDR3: CAWSTGGYTEAFF
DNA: TGTGCCTGGAGTACAGGGGGGTACACTGAAGCTTTCTTT

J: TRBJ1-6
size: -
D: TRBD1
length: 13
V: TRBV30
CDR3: CAWRDRVESPLHF
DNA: TGTGCCTGGAGGGACAGGGTGGAATCACCCCTCCACTTT

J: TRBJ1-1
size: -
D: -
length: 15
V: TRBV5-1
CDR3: CASSLVQGSGTEAFF
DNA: TGCGCCAGCAGCTTGGTACAGGGTAGTGGCACTGAAGCTTTCTTT

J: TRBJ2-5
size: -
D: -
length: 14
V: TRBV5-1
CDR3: CASSLGQYRETQYF
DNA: TGCGCCAGCAGCTTGGGACAGTACAGGGAGACCCAGTACTTC

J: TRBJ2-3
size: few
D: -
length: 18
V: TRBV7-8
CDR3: CASSLDGTGDSSTDTQYF
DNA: TGTGCCAGCAGCTTAGATGGGACTGGGGACTCTAGCACAGATACGCAGTATTTT

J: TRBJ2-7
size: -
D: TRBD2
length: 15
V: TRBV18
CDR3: CASSLRLAASYEQYF
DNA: TGTGCCAGCTCTCTTCGACTAGCGGCCTCCTACGAGCAGTACTTC

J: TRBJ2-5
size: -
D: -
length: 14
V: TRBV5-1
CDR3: CASSFSDRQETQYF
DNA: TGCGCCAGCAGCTTCTCAGACAGACAAGAGACCCAGTACTTC

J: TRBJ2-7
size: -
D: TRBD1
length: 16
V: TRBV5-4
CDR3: CASSSNPGTGGDEQYF
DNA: TGTGCCAGCAGCTCAAACCCCGGGACAGGAGGGGACGAGCAGTACTTC

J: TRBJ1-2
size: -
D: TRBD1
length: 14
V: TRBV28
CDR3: CASSRQGANYGYTF
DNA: TGTGCCAGCAGCAGACAGGGGGCTAACTATGGCTACACCTTC

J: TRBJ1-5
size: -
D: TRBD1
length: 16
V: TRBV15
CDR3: CATSRARGTGAQPQHF
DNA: TGTGCCACCAGCAGAGCCCGGGGGACAGGGGCTCAGCCCCAGCATTTT

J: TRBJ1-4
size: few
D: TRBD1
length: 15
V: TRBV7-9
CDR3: CASSLSQGVGEKLFF
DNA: TGTGCCAGCAGCTTATCCCAGGGGGTCGGGGAAAAACTGTTTTTT

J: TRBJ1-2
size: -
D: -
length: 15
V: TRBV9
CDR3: CASSVAGALDYGYTF
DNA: TGTGCCAGCAGCGTAGCTGGAGCTCTAGACTATGGCTACACCTTC

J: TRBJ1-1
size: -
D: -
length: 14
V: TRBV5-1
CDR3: CASSSPGGGTEAFF
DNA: TGCGCCAGCAGCTCCCCGGGAGGCGGCACTGAAGCTTTCTTT

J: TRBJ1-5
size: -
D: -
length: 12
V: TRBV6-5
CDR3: CASSLDRQPQHF
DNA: TGTGCCAGCAGTCTAGACAGACAGCCCCAGCATTTT

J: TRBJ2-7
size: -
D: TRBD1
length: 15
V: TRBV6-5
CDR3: CASRPGDRRPYEQYF
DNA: TGTGCCAGCAGGCCAGGGGACAGGCGCCCCTACGAGCAGTACTTC